The text below deals with one T cell receptor (beta chain). This sample stems from a study of graft-versus-host responses after intestinal transplantation. As for the study in general: Multivisceral, liver-intestinal, or isolated intestinal grafts were transplanted into recipients. The study gave all recipients anti-thymocyte globulin induction, then tacrolimus and steroids for roughly 3 years.

The table came from immunoSEQ multiplex PCR; TCRdb's copy has only in-frame clones and leaves some out. This sample has roughly 62,000 clones; about 90% occur once, and the top ten carry approximately 2.9%. The CDR3 extends over 12 amino acids. The V end was cut by 0 bases, the J end by 10 bases, with 9 bases between. Germline lookup yields CDR1 LNHNV and CDR2 YYDKDF (reference sequence). The rearrangement uses TRBV15 and TRBJ1-2, with D unresolved. The source was PBMCs, collected approximately 120 days after intestinal transplantation. The sequence was collected from a human patient who received an intestinal transplant, so some T cells may come from the graft donor. DNA for the CDR3: TGTGCCACCAGCAGAGATGCTGGGGTCTACACCTTC. The encoded protein is CATSRDAGVYTF.